The 4 T cell receptor beta chains reported below all come from one sample, sequenced in a study of blood T cell repertoires in COVID-19. TCRdb's copy holds only in-frame clones and misses some; the assay was immunoSEQ multiplex PCR. This sample has a few hundred thousand clones, with roughly nine tenths found just once. What was sequenced was PBMCs or T cells enriched from blood (not recorded which). These receptors all come from a woman in her twenties or thirties who had recovered from COVID-19.

The chain recombines TRBV5-1 with TRBJ1-1, with 8 bases that match TRBD1. Germline lookup yields CDR1 SGHRS and CDR2 YFSETQ. V was pared by 7 bases and J by 4 bases, with 3 bases of the junction left unmatched. The CDR3 loop spans 12 amino acids. DNA for the CDR3: TGCGCCAGCCGACAGGGGTCCACTGAAGCTTTCTTT. This sequence encodes CASRQGSTEAFF.

This chain links TRBV6-6 with TRBJ2-4, with D maybe TRBD2 (7 bases). Germline V gene data show CDR1 as MNHNY and CDR2 as SVGAGI (reference sequence). Trimming took 7 bases from V and 1 from J, leaving 11 bases between them. CDR3 length equals 14 residues. CDR3 nucleotide sequence: TGTGCCAGCAATAGGGGGGGGGCCAAAAACATTCAGTACTTC. Amino acids: CASNRGGAKNIQYF.

V gene TRBV30 combines with J gene TRBJ1-4, with 8 bases matching TRBD1. With V trimmed by 2 bases and J by 7 bases, 12 bases remained unmatched. The CDR3 contains 16 residues. The V gene's germline CDR1 is GTSNPN and CDR2 SVGIG (reference sequence). The DNA of the CDR3 is TGTGCCTGGAGTCCAATCGCCGGGACAGGCGGTGAAAAACTGTTTTTT. Residues: CAWSPIAGTGGEKLFF.

The gene calls are TRBV7-2 and TRBJ2-5; 8 positions match TRBD1. This CDR3 spans 13 amino acids. V was pared by 5 bases and J by 6 bases, with 5 bases of the junction left unmatched. The germline V gene encodes CDR1 SGHTA and CDR2 FQGNSA. CDR3 sequence (DNA): TGTGCCAGCAGCCCCGGACAGGGACAGACCCAGTACTTC. This gives the protein CASSPGQGQTQYF.